These T cell receptor beta chains were read from a single sample in a study of CD8+ T cells in alopecia areata. The assay was immunoSEQ multiplex PCR, and TCRdb's table has in-frame clones only and misses some. The sample records approximately 150,000 clones, approximately 52% being singletons. The sample consisted of CD4+ T cells sorted from blood, taken between weeks 55 and 65, from a patient treated with tofacitinib. The source is a human donor with alopecia areata. Each CDR3 is given with its conserved first and last residue. A D gene is named only where the DNA matches it firmly. Clone size, where shown, is once, few, many, or a class for clones that have expanded.

v_gene,j_gene,d_gene,len,abundance,CDR3nt,CDR3aa
TRBV15,TRBJ1-4,-,14,-,TGTGCCACCAGCAGGGACAGCAGAGGAGAAAAACTGTTTTTT,CATSRDSRGEKLFF
TRBV10-3,TRBJ1-5,-,14,-,TGTGCCATCAGTGAGTCGAGGCAGAATCAGCCCCAGCATTTT,CAISESRQNQPQHF
TRBV6-5,TRBJ2-3,TRBD2,15,-,TGTGCCAGCAAGTCGAGCGGGGGGGTCAGCGGTGCGCAGTATTTT,CASKSSGGVSGAQYF
TRBV6-5,TRBJ1-6,-,15,-,TGTGCCAGCAGTTACTCGGCGGGACAAGGTTCACCCCTCCACTTT,CASSYSAGQGSPLHF
TRBV29-1,TRBJ2-3,-,12,-,TGCAGCGCCCGGGGGCAGACAGATACGCAGTATTTT,CSARGQTDTQYF
TRBV29-1,TRBJ2-2,-,13,few,TGCAGCGTTGGAACGAGATTCACCGGGGAGCTGTTTTTT,CSVGTRFTGELFF
TRBV6-1,TRBJ1-4,-,15,-,TGTGCCAGCGGAGGACACGCCGCAACTAATGAAAAACTGTTTTTT,CASGGHAATNEKLFF
TRBV6-5,TRBJ2-4,TRBD1,13,few,TGTGGAGCCGGGACAGTAGCCAAAAACATTCAGTACTTC,CGAGTVAKNIQYF
TRBV7-8,TRBJ2-2,-,14,few,TGTGCCAGCAGCTTAGGCCTTCTGACCGGGGAGCTGTTTTTT,CASSLGLLTGELFF
TRBV5-6,TRBJ1-2,-,16,once,TGTGCCAGCAGCTTGACGGGGGACACCCTCTCCTATGGCTACACCTTC,CASSLTGDTLSYGYTF
TRBV18,TRBJ2-7,-,13,-,TGTGCCAGCTCACCACCGGGGTCATACGAGCAGTACTTC,CASSPPGSYEQYF
TRBV25-1,TRBJ1-6,-,15,-,TGTGCCAGCAGTGAAGTAGGACGGGTGAATTCACCCCTCCACTTT,CASSEVGRVNSPLHF
TRBV9,TRBJ1-2,TRBD1,15,-,TGTGCCAGCAGCGTAGAGGACAGGCAGCCCTATGGCTACACCTTC,CASSVEDRQPYGYTF
TRBV29-1,TRBJ2-7,TRBD1,13,-,TGCAGCGTTGACAGGACAGGGAAGGACGAGCAGTACTTC,CSVDRTGKDEQYF
TRBV30,TRBJ2-4,-,12,once,TGTGCCTGGAGTATCAGCAAAAACATTCAGTACTTC,CAWSISKNIQYF
TRBV2,TRBJ1-1,-,13,-,TGTGCCAGCAGTTTACGGCTGAACACTGAAGCTTTCTTT,CASSLRLNTEAFF
TRBV30,TRBJ2-2,-,11,-,TGTGCCTCGGACAGAACCGGGGAGCTGTTTTTT,CASDRTGELFF
TRBV11-2,TRBJ2-5,-,14,few,TGTGCCAGCAGCTCTACAGGGTTTGGAGAGACCCAGTACTTC,CASSSTGFGETQYF
TRBV29-1,TRBJ1-2,-,12,-,TGCAGCGTTGATCAAGGGGGAAGGGGCTACACCTTC,CSVDQGGRGYTF
TRBV30,TRBJ1-5,-,13,-,TGTGCCTGGTCCACGTATAGCAATCAGCCCCAGCATTTT,CAWSTYSNQPQHF
TRBV30,TRBJ1-2,-,14,-,TGTGCCTGGAGGAGGTCGGGGAGATACTATGGCTACACCTTC,CAWRRSGRYYGYTF
TRBV5-6,TRBJ1-1,-,14,few,TGTGCCAGCAGCTTACCGGCCAGGGGCACTGAAGCTTTCTTT,CASSLPARGTEAFF
TRBV23-1,TRBJ1-2,-,15,-,TGCGCCAGCAGTCAGATTGGAAAACAGGGATATGGCTACACCTTC,CASSQIGKQGYGYTF